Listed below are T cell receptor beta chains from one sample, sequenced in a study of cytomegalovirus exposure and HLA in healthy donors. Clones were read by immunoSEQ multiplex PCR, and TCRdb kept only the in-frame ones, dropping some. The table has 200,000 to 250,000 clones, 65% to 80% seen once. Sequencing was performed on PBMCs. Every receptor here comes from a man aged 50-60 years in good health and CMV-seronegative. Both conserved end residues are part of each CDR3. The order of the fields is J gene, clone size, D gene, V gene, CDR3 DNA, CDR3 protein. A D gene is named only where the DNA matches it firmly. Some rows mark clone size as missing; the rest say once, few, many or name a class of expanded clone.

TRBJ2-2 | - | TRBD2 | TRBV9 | TGTGCCAGCAGCGCAATAGCGGGTGATGGTACCGGGGAGCTGTTTTTT | CASSAIAGDGTGELFF
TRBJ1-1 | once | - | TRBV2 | TGTGCCAGCAGTGCGGGACTAACGAACACTGAAGCTTTCTTT | CASSAGLTNTEAFF
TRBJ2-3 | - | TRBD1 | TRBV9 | TGTGCCAGCAGCGTAGGGGGGGACAGGGGGACGGATACGCAGTATTTT | CASSVGGDRGTDTQYF
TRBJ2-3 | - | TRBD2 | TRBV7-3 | TGTGCCAGCAGCTCCTCCGGGACTAGCGGGAGCACAGATACGCAGTATTTT | CASSSSGTSGSTDTQYF
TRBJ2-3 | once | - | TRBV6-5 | TGTGCCAGCAGGCCGACAGGCGCTAGCACAGATACGCAGTATTTT | CASRPTGASTDTQYF
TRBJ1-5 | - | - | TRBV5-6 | TGTGCCAGCAGCTCACGGGCGGGAGACCAGCCCCAGCATTTT | CASSSRAGDQPQHF
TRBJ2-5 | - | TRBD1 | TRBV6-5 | TGTGCCAGCAGGCCAGGGACAGGGGGACGGGAGACCCAGTACTTC | CASRPGTGGRETQYF
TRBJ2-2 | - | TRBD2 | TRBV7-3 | TGTGCCAGCAGCTTAACTCCGTGGACTAGCGGGAACACCGGGGAGCTGTTTTTT | CASSLTPWTSGNTGELFF
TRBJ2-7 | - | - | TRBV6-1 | TGTGCCAGCAGTAAACAGGGTTTGGACGAGCAGTACTTC | CASSKQGLDEQYF
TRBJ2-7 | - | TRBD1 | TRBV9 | TGTGCCAGCAGCGCCACAGGGACAGCCTACGAGCAGTACTTC | CASSATGTAYEQYF
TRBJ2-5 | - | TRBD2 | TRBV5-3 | TGTGCCAGAAGCCCGCGAGACCGTCGGAGAACTAGCGGGATCCGGGACGGCCAAGAGACCCAGTACTTC | CARSPRDRRRTSGIRDGQETQYF
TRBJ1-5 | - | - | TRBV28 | TGTGCCAGCAGTTTAGCAGGTCAGCCCCAGCATTTT | CASSLAGQPQHF